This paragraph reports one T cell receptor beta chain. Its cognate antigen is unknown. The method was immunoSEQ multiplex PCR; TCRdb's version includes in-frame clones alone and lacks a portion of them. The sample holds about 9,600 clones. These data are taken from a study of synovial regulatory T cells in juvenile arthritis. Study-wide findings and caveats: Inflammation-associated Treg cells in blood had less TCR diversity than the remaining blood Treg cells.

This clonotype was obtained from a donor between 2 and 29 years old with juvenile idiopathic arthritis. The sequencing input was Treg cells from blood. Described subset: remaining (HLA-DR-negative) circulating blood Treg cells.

The CDR3 loop is CASSPEQSYEQYF. J is TRBJ2-7 and V is TRBV18; TCRdb lists TRBD1, though no DNA is available to test this call. Germline values: CDR1 KGHSH, CDR2 LQKENI. The CDR3 is 13 amino acids. Only the protein is on record.